This T cell receptor beta chain is from a study of T cells after yellow fever vaccination (dated by TCRdb to the late 2010s). Regarding the study in general: The SMART-Seq v4 Ultra Low Input RNA kit was used to prepare libraries from fractions with low cell numbers. To follow T-cell clones before and after primary and booster YFV17D yellow fever vaccination, bulk TCR alpha and beta repertoires were sequenced over time. Two healthy male donors made up the cohort, one aged 18 to 29 years and the other aged 30 to 40 years. Blood was collected at multiple timepoints before and after primary and secondary immunization, and bulk PBMC replicates and cell subsets were isolated. What the authors observed across the whole study: Because abundant contaminating clonotypes from the bulk population could be contained in FACS-sorted repertoires, computational filtering was required. Because only a couple of donors were included in the study, the extent to which the findings can be generalized is limited. A small fraction of clonotypes showed up in both the CD4 and CD8 compartments, probably as a result of convergent recombination. Compared with the primary T-cell response, the secondary T-cell response was faster but weaker, reaching its peak on day 5 rather than on day 15. After the booster, most clones that had expanded after primary vaccination were detected again (around 96% of CD4 and around 88% of CD8), suggesting broad maintenance of memory.

For sequencing, an Illumina NovaSeq 6000 was employed. TCR cDNA was made using 5'RACE template switching, a step that added a universal primer site and unique molecular identifiers. Priming of cDNA synthesis was performed from both the TCR alpha and TCR beta constant segments. Libraries were amplified in two PCR steps, with sample barcodes and sequencing adapters added in the second step. Sequencing of libraries was done on Illumina HiSeq 2500 (2x100 bp) or NovaSeq (2x150 bp). The study's processing was this. Demultiplexing of reads and collapsing into UMI consensus sequences were performed with MIGEC, and V(D)J alignment was carried out with MiXCR. Clonotypes responding to the vaccine were identified with edgeR on replicate PBMC samples, with the criteria of FDR below 0.01 and a log2 fold change above 5 up to day 15. Each bulk clonotype received a CD4 or CD8 identity based on whether the sequenced CD4 or CD8 repertoire contained that clonotype at higher abundance. TCRdb reworked the public reads: Q25 trimming with fastp, MiXCR clone assembly, productive beta chains retained. CDR3 protein sequences are deduplicated, and each keeps its most common genes and DNA. The V and J calls, along with clone size, are taken from TCRdb and not from the paper's own processing. In all, the sample holds hundreds of thousands of distinct CDR3 sequences, and roughly 3.9% of those were seen once. In total, the top ten clones hold approximately 23% of the sample.

The table lists this clonotype with many counts. It lacks a known antigen. Per-base quality was not reported, and no clone a single base away is much larger than it. CDR1 is given as SGHRS and CDR2 as YFSETQ, both from the germline V gene. Including cysteine and phenylalanine, the CDR3 has 14 amino acids. CDR3 DNA only is kept here, 42 bases in frame from base 1. V gives up 0 bases and J gives up 2 bases, and the segment between their germline ends measures 3 bases. The meaning of the sample's treatment or condition label: live attenuated yellow fever vaccine strain. At every blood-draw timepoint, two biological replicates of bulk PBMCs were collected. PBMCs were isolated from peripheral blood using a standard Ficoll-Paque protocol. TriZol was used to extract RNA from bulk PBMCs, CD4 and CD8 fractions, and dextramer-positive and dextramer-negative fractions.

Material: PBMCs, obtained 5 days after the yellow fever booster vaccination. The TCR was taken from a man aged 18 to 29 who received the YFV17D yellow fever vaccine. Recombination connected TRBV5-1 to TRBJ2-6; the D segment cannot be called with confidence. For the CDR3, the sequence is CASSLEAGANVLTF. The sequenced DNA: TGCGCCAGCAGCTTGGAAGCTGGGGCCAACGTCCTGACTTTC.